The subject of this entry is one T cell receptor beta chain. The data were taken from a study of T cells after yellow fever vaccination. Germline V gene data show CDR1 as SQVTM and CDR2 as ANQGSEA. Trimming removed 4 bases from V and 3 bases from J, with 7 bases in between. The CDR3 contains 11 residues. One entry per CDR3 protein results from TCRdb running MiXCR on the 5' RACE reads. The sample shows about 58,000 distinct CDR3 sequences, around 5.4% of them seen only once. The sequencing used PBMCs, either bulk or a sorted T-cell subset (CD4+, CD8+, memory, or dextramer-sorted; not recorded which), collected on the day of the yellow fever booster vaccination. The chain employs TRBV29-1 and TRBJ2-7, with D tentatively TRBD2 (6 bases). This TCR derives from a man in his late teens or twenties who received the YFV17D yellow fever vaccine. CDR3 loop: CSVGGDYEQYF. For the CDR3, the DNA is TGCAGCGTTGGCGGGGACTACGAGCAGTACTTC.